At least ten counts were recorded for the clone carrying this TCR beta chain. The CDR3 contains 17 residues. V lost 2 bases to trimming and J lost 7 bases; unmatched junction nucleotides: 15. This record comes from a study of patients and donors after allogeneic stem cell transplantation. TCRdb ran MiXCR on the RT-PCR reads and lists one entry per CDR3 protein. The sample comprises roughly 960,000 distinct CDR3 sequences, under 20% of which are singletons, and about 6% rests with the top ten. The sequencing input was blood, either unsorted or a sorted T cell fraction (not recorded which). The source of this sequence is a human donor who was either an allogeneic HSCT recipient or a stem cell or donor lymphocyte infusion donor (not recorded which). It is not recorded whose cells these are; they may come from a transplant donor. The V call is TRBV12-3 or TRBV12-4, the J call TRBJ2-7; 9 bases align to TRBD2. For the CDR3, the DNA is TGTGCCAGCAGTTTATATAGCGGGAGAAGTGAATCGGAGGAGCAGTACTTC. It encodes CASSLYSGRSESEEQYF.